Listed below are T cell receptor beta chains from one sample, sequenced in a study of cytomegalovirus exposure and HLA in healthy donors. Here immunoSEQ multiplex PCR was the method, and the copy in TCRdb shows in-frame clones only, minus some. This table holds over 75,000 clones, more than 75% found once. Input material: PBMCs. Source of these receptors: a man aged 25 to 45 in good health and CMV-seronegative. Each CDR3 is given with its conserved first and last residue. Each record gives: J gene, V gene, CDR3 protein.

>TRBJ2-7|TRBV6-5
CASAGQGIYEQYF
>TRBJ1-1|TRBV6-5
CASSSTDSITRVAFF
>TRBJ2-7|TRBV28
CASSFEWAKEAMRVGSYEQYF
>TRBJ2-7|TRBV27
CASSVTSPYPPGDEQYF
>TRBJ1-1|TRBV19
CASRTGNRAFF
>TRBJ2-2|TRBV11-3
CASSSNEEISGELFF
>TRBJ2-7|TRBV6-1
CASSYRGLIYEQYF
>TRBJ1-2|TRBV10-3
CAISEGVDNIYGYTF
>TRBJ2-7|TRBV6-5
CASSYSSGGSYEQYF
>TRBJ1-1|TRBV6-5
CASSYSSSDTEAFF
>TRBJ2-5|TRBV18
CASSRLAGEETQYF
>TRBJ2-1|TRBV4-1
CASSHPTWRMSSYNEQFF
>TRBJ1-2|TRBV7-2
CASSLLGQANYGYTF
>TRBJ1-5|TRBV6-4
CASSDSGGQPQHF
>TRBJ1-5|TRBV6-1
CASSQAGTEYQPQHF
>TRBJ1-6|TRBV5-5
CASSLEVSPLHF
>TRBJ2-1|TRBV9
CASSVAGGGYNEQFF
>TRBJ1-5|TRBV10-3
CAIRDGTDNQPQHF
>TRBJ2-7|TRBV18
CASSPESGTYEQYF
>TRBJ2-2|TRBV19
CASHTSGRGTGELFF
>TRBJ1-2|TRBV5-4
CASSSGTGANYGYTF
>TRBJ2-2|TRBV19
CASLRDRDTGELFF
>TRBJ2-1|TRBV5-1
CASSSGLAGSSYNEQFF
>TRBJ2-5|TRBV6-5
CASRTRDRGEETQYF
>TRBJ1-2|TRBV27
CASRRRQGDHYGYTF
>TRBJ2-2|TRBV9
CASSPSAGTDTGELFF
>TRBJ1-3|TRBV7-2
CASSLAVSGNTIYF
>TRBJ1-1|TRBV29-1
CSVDPPGMNTEAFF
>TRBJ2-7|TRBV15
CATSPGLAGVEQYF
>TRBJ2-7|TRBV2
CASTQTGDEQYF
>TRBJ1-2|TRBV29-1
CSARDSNYGYTF
>TRBJ2-1|TRBV28
CASRLAGPYNEQFF
>TRBJ2-3|TRBV11-2
CASSLGGASTDTQYF
>TRBJ1-2|TRBV27
CASSLDPRYGYTF
>TRBJ2-1|TRBV6-5
CASSYLNNEQFF
>TRBJ2-1|TRBV5-1
CASSADSYNEQFF
>TRBJ1-3|TRBV10-3
CAISERIEDRVAGNTIYF
>TRBJ1-5|TRBV19
CASSSPGGDQPQHF
>TRBJ1-3|TRBV5-1
CASSLVGGSGNTIYF
>TRBJ1-3|TRBV6-1
CASSEAAGGVSGNTIYF
>TRBJ1-2|TRBV28
CASITSEAAPWGYTF
>TRBJ1-5|TRBV7-9
CASSSGRDRNQPQHF
>TRBJ1-5|TRBV5-1
CASSPDSRNQPQHF
>TRBJ2-5|TRBV5-4
CASSLGGAGANQETQYF
>TRBJ1-2|TRBV19
CASSLLDSNYGYTF
>TRBJ1-4|TRBV27
CASSLTGTVNEKLFF
>TRBJ2-1|TRBV11-1
CASSPRGRLAYNEQFF
>TRBJ1-3|TRBV5-4
CASSPDAGAMPGNTIYF
>TRBJ1-3|TRBV18
CASSPPVIGSSGNTIYF
>TRBJ2-7|TRBV10-3
CAIRITGTGSSYEQYF
>TRBJ2-3|TRBV5-1
CASSWGTGAYEVGTDTQYF
>TRBJ2-5|TRBV9
CASSVGTGGSETQYF
>TRBJ1-2|TRBV6-5
CASTRTGGNGYTF
>TRBJ2-1|TRBV11-2
CASTPMRIGSGGAGEQFF
>TRBJ2-7|TRBV11-2
CASSLAGGMYEQYF
>TRBJ2-1|TRBV2
CASRPPPRGHNEQFF
>TRBJ1-2|TRBV4-2
CASSQEMRNPIYGYTF
>TRBJ1-1|TRBV2
CASRPGGGEAFF